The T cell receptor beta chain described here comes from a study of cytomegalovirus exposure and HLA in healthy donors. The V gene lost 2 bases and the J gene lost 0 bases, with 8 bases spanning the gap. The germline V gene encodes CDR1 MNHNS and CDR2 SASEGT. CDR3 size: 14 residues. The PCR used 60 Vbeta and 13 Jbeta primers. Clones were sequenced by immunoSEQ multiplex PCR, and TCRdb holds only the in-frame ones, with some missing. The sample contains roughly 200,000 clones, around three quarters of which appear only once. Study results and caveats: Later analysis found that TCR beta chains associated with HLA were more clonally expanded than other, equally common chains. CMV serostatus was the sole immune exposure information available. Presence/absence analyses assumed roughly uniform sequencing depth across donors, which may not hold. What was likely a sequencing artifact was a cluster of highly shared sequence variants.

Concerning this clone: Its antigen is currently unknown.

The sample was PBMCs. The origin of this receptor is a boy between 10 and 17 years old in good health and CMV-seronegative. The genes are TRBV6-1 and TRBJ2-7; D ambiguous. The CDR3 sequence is CASSESYSSYEQYF. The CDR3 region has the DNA TGTGCCAGCAGTGAATCTTACAGCTCCTACGAGCAGTACTTC.